What follows describes a single T cell receptor (beta chain). The specificity of this receptor is unknown. Per-nucleotide qualities are absent, and no much larger clonotype sits a single base away. The time point label on this specimen signifies: about 28 days (+/-7) after the second vaccine dose. The meaning of the sample's treatment or condition label: meningococcal conjugate vaccine given as trial control. The vaccinee samples were drawn from two UK trials, COV001 and COV002, one of which was a single-blind randomized controlled phase 2/3 trial testing AZD1222 (ChAdOx1 nCoV-19) in healthy adults. For TCRbeta chain sequencing, PBMC samples from trial participants were taken at day 0 and at day 28 after the second dose. These data originate in a study of T cell responses to AZD1222 COVID-19 vaccine (dated by TCRdb to the early 2020s). Broadly, across the study: A total of 230 or so trial participants underwent TCR sequencing, of whom 200 to 220 received two doses of AZD1222 and some 26 received two doses of the MenACWY control vaccine. Trial participants were enrolled into age subgroups of 18-55, 56-69 and 70-plus years, which contained roughly 140, 27 and 60 TCR-sequenced participants, respectively.

The CDR3 regions of human TCRbeta chains were subjected to immunosequencing. Per the source publication's procedure: Repertoire TCRs were matched against a reference library of SARS-CoV-2-specific TCRs generated with the MIRA antigen-specificity platform. Breadth meant the fraction of unique TCRs that were SARS-CoV-2-associated, whereas depth meant the fraction of total T cells that were SARS-CoV-2-associated. Using the MIRA data, every spike-specific TCR was mapped to the spike region that the TCR reacted to and assigned to either a CD4 or a CD8 class. Log10-transformed breadth and depth values were compared by one-way ANOVA with Sidak's multiple comparisons tests. Not all clones reach the TCRdb copy of this immuneACCESS table, which keeps in-frame sequences only. Checked studies attribute under half of the gap to unresolved V genes and leave the rest unexplained. That table gives V, J and clone size, and the DNA gave D and trimming. Within this sample are approximately 180,000 clones, with approximately 92% of them counted one time only. The top ten hold roughly 1% of the sample.

What the authors observed across the whole study: The 56-69-year group was small, and its depth increase did not reach significance, likely because of low power. A significant rise in spike-specific TCR breadth and depth was observed after two AZD1222 doses relative to day 0 and relative to MenACWY recipients. Participants were mostly white British and included more females than males, and it was suggested by the authors that clonal diversity may have been underestimated. Because no samples from the day 14 peak response were available, repertoires could be characterized only after the peak T cell response. The whole spike protein was spanned by vaccine-associated CD4 TCRs, and dominant responses were seen in regions 160-218 and 743-854. Reportedly, close to half of the unique spike-specific TCRs recognized epitopes lying outside the regions that are mutated in the B.1.351 and B.1.1.7 variants. Conclusions about previously exposed vaccinees are limited because only six or seven AZD1222 recipients were SARS-CoV-2 seropositive at baseline.

Here the sequenced sample was peripheral blood, taken 28 days after the second dose of the MenACWY control vaccine. This receptor was taken from an adult who received the MenACWY meningococcal vaccine as a control.

The bases are TGTGCCAGCAGTCCCGGGGCAGGGAGCAATCAGCCCCAGCATTTT. Protein translation: CASSPGAGSNQPQHF. The chain was built from TRBV6-5 and TRBJ1-5; tentative D gene TRBD1, with 5 bases matching. V lost 5 bases and J lost 1 base; the stretch between them is 12 bases long. The CDR3 has 15 amino acids, counting the end cysteine and phenylalanine. The only DNA kept is the CDR3, 45 bases in frame from the first base. The germline V gene provides CDR1 MNHEY and CDR2 SVGAGI.